The following is a TCR beta chain sequence with its context. Its cognate antigen has yet to be identified. No much larger clone is present one base from it, and per-base qualities are unavailable. The immunoSEQ Assay, a bias-controlled multiplex PCR, was used to amplify TCRbeta CDR3 regions from genomic DNA. The authors' analysis ran thus. The number of nucleated cells in each sample was estimated from the amplification of reference gene primers within the assay. To quantify the absolute abundance of each unique TCRbeta CDR3 rearrangement, sequence reads were collapsed and filtered. For each sample, productive Simpson clonality was calculated as the square root of Simpson's diversity index over productive rearrangements. This is the immuneACCESS table as TCRdb keeps it, with only in-frame sequences that have V and J called. A part of the clones is gone; compared with another copy, unresolved V genes explain less than half, and the rest is unexplained. The DNA was the basis for D and trimming; V, J and clone size are from that table. The sample table contains 150,000 to 200,000 clones; only one count was recorded for less than 90% of them. The top ten constitute roughly 1.2% of the sample.

This sample is drawn from a study of blood T cell repertoires in COVID-19 (dated by TCRdb to between 2020 and 2021). In the study overall: The collaborator samples originated in the United States, Italy and Spain and spanned the acute and convalescent phases of COVID-19. The prospective study material was composed of cDNA or gDNA derived from T cells, B-cell-depleted T cells, or PBMCs. Subjects who had been exposed to COVID-19, were actively infected with it, or had recovered from it provided the deeply sampled blood TCRbeta repertoires that made up the dataset. The repertoires were released in a freely available public database intended as a resource for research on the immune response to SARS-CoV-2. The samples were drawn from the first 160 participants of the ongoing ImmuneRACE study and from 950 to 1,500 subjects provided by 6 global collaborators. Nearly every sample came with metadata listing a de-identified subject ID, COVID-19 status, age in years and sex. Where available, HLA class I and class II types were obtained from metadata supplied by the sample provider rather than from assay-based typing.

Broader findings and caveats from the paper: How much clinical and demographic metadata was included differed by source and by participant, and the metadata was provided uncurated.

In the prospective study, participants were roughly 18 to 100 years old, resided in about 25 geographic areas of the United States, and were enrolled through a virtual design. Cohort assignment in the prospective study relied on participant-reported clinical history from a screening survey and a study questionnaire. Each participant in the prospective study had whole blood, serum and a nasopharyngeal or oropharyngeal swab collected by mobile phlebotomists. Over a roughly 2-month period, participants in the prospective study had the option of providing additional blood draws and questionnaires. Before DNA extraction, prospective study blood samples were shipped either frozen or at room temperature. Sequences were obtained from PBMCs or T cells enriched from blood (not recorded which). This TCR derives from a human donor with acute COVID-19. The donor label of this sample is uncertain.

The nucleotide sequence is TGCAGTGTTGGGGGGGACGAGCAGTACTTC. The translation is CSVGGDEQYF. The sequence is built from TRBV20-1 and TRBJ2-7; 7 of the junction bases match TRBD2. From the cysteine through the phenylalanine, the CDR3 covers 10 amino acids. Just the 30-base CDR3 DNA is kept, in frame starting at base 1. After removal of 7 bases from V and 5 bases from J, the junction retains 2 bases not matched to a gene. The germline V gene (reference sequence) supplies CDR1 DFQATT and CDR2 SNEGSKA.